This T cell receptor (beta chain) was observed in a study of blood T cell repertoires in COVID-19. Study-level background: The United States, Italy and Spain were the sources of the acute and convalescent COVID-19 samples. The cDNA or gDNA used as material had been derived from T cells, B-cell-depleted T cells, or PBMCs.

Germline loops: CDR1 SGHRS, CDR2 YFSETQ. V shed 4 bases, J shed 2 bases, and the junction held 6 bases outside the gene matches. The CDR3 extends over 14 amino acids. In the original analysis: For nucleated cells, counts were estimated from reference gene primer amplification. Data came from immunoSEQ multiplex PCR; TCRdb stores just in-frame clones and leaves some out. From that table come the V and J calls and clone size; the DNA was used to work out D and trimming. The sample holds more than 200,000 clones, approximately 88% seen once. The chain uses TRBV5-1 and TRBJ2-7, with 7 bases aligning to TRBD2. The material sequenced was peripheral blood. The TCR sequence derives from a man aged 35 to 55 with acute or convalescent COVID-19. CDR3 bases: TGCGCCAGCAGCCCCGGGACTACAACCTACGAGCAGTACTTC. Amino acids: CASSPGTTTYEQYF.